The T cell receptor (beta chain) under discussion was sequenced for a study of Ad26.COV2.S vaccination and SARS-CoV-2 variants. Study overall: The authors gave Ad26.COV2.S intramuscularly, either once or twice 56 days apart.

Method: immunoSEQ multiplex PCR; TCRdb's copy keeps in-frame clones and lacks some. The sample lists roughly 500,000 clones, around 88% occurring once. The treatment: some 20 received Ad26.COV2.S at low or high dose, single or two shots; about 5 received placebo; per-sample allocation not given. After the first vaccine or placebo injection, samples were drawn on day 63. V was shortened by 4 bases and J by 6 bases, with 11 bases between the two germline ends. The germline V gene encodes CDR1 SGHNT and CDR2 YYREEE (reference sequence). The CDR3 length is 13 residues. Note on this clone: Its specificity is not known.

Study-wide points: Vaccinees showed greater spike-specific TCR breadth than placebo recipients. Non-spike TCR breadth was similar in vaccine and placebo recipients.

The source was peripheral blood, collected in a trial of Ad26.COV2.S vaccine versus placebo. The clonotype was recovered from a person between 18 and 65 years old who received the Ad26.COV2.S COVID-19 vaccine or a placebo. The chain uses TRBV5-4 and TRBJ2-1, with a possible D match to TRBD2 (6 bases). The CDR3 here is CASSPGRGNEQFF. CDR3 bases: TGTGCCAGCAGCCCTGGGCGGGGCAATGAGCAGTTCTTC.